A selection of T cell receptor beta chains follows, all from one sample in a study of cytomegalovirus exposure and HLA in healthy donors. Only in-frame clones appear in the TCRdb table, and some are missing; sequencing was by immunoSEQ multiplex PCR. The sample carries about 170,000 clones, 80% recorded once. Sequenced: PBMCs. Source of these receptors: a male donor in good health and CMV-seronegative. The CDR3 runs from the conserved cysteine through the conserved F or W. Each record gives: CDR3 protein, V gene.

CASRPGQGHEQFF	TRBV6-1
CASSLGQGLSDTQYF	TRBV11-3
CASSQTSVATDTQYF	TRBV4-2
CASSLGRGGGNIQYF	TRBV27
CAIFGTGGDSDSPLHF	TRBV2
CATQSDRGYGYTF	TRBV15
CASKWRDLRYGYTF	TRBV30
CASSPPRASSYEQYF	TRBV18
CASSPGGPRGIQPQHF	TRBV7-2
CASSLQLARVTQYF	TRBV5-5
CASSGDRWNTEAFF	TRBV6-1
CASSLTGDTEAFF	TRBV18
CASSLLGPTEAFF	TRBV5-6
CAWSAQSYEQYF	TRBV30
CASSTGVAKNIQYF	TRBV5-5
CASSSNGGSLDTQYF	TRBV5-4
CASSPHSWAQTVGNTIYF	TRBV7-2
CASSPDRGNQPQHF	TRBV5-1
CASSPPDRVETQYF	TRBV18
CASSRTRVGGELFF	TRBV14
CASSPRTGQNIQYF	TRBV9
CASSLVAFQEQYF	TRBV5-6
CASSLVPPGTDKTGELFF	TRBV5-1
CASSLVPQNTDTQYF	TRBV7-9
CASSTAQTRGGRGEQFF	TRBV19
CASSLVRGVAETQYF	TRBV7-9
CASSHDRSASYEQYF	TRBV7-2
CSSSSWTSGAYNEQFF	TRBV7-9
CAISGTQDQPQHF	TRBV10-3
CGGSGRAGTYEQYF	TRBV30
CASSESEAGTGELFF	TRBV2
CASSLGAGSRLSGYTF	TRBV7-2
CASRLQGAGNQPQHF	TRBV2
CASSPETGAYNEQFF	TRBV18
CASSGIRGDNSPLHF	TRBV7-2
CASSEVQVVTQYF	TRBV2
CSVVQGLGEQYF	TRBV29-1
CASSSTDTQYF	TRBV7-2
CASSTRNTGELFF	TRBV27
CASSQGPARGANEKLFF	TRBV4-1
CASSLAWRGANTEAFF	TRBV7-9
CASSQAPGYTGELFF	TRBV4-1
CASSPRKGLVWEQYF	TRBV13
CASSPRRGVQETQYF	TRBV6-1
CASSYIGTGEEKLFF	TRBV6-5
CASSTSGDSRTQYF	TRBV5-1
CASSLLENTEAFF	TRBV11-3
CASRHGSGYWSPLHF	TRBV4-1
CASSLFDGRPGNEQFF	TRBV5-4
CASSSQGTYTGELFF	TRBV7-9
CASSLPGTGGEGYTF	TRBV18
CASSLVGQPQHF	TRBV7-9
CASRSGGAGTGELFF	TRBV6-1
CASSTGQPNSPLHF	TRBV5-1